This TCR beta chain stems from a study of blood T cell repertoires in COVID-19. Study details: From the United States, Italy and Spain came samples of acute and convalescent COVID-19. PBMCs, B-cell-depleted T cells, or T cells provided the cDNA or gDNA that made up the material.

Germline CDR1 and CDR2: MNHNY and SVGAGI (reference sequence). The CDR3 length is 15 residues. The trim removed 6 bases at V and 3 bases at J, leaving 6 bases unmatched. Generated by immunoSEQ multiplex PCR, the TCRdb table keeps only in-frame clones and is missing some. The sample lists 200,000 or so clones; about 85% were seen once. What was sequenced was peripheral blood. The receptor was derived from a man in his forties or fifties who had recovered from COVID-19. The rearrangement uses TRBV6-6 and TRBJ2-3, with 10 bases that match TRBD2. CDR3 in DNA: TGTGCCAGCAGGGATAGCGGGAGGTATACAGATACGCAGTATTTT. Translated: CASRDSGRYTDTQYF.